Described below is a single T cell receptor beta chain sequence and its context. CDR3 length: 14 residues. Germline V gene data show CDR1 as SGHAT and CDR2 as FQNNGV. The trim removed 0 bases at V and 4 bases at J, leaving 0 bases unmatched. The data originate from a study of blood T cell repertoires in COVID-19. Profiling relied on immunoSEQ multiplex PCR, and the TCRdb table lists in-frame clones only, not all of them. The top ten hold approximately 9.9% of the sample, which has about 330,000 clones, roughly 90% seen once. The V and J genes are TRBV11-2 and TRBJ1-5, with 7 bases aligning to TRBD1. This clonotype was obtained from a man between 25 and 39 years old with COVID-19, enrolled during active disease. The sequenced material came from peripheral blood. The DNA for the CDR3 is TGTGCCAGCAGCTTAGAACAGGGGAATCAGCCCCAGCATTTT. This encodes CASSLEQGNQPQHF.